Listed below are T cell receptor beta chains from one sample, sequenced in a study of control samples from healthy donors and cancer patients. Repertoires were generated with immunoSEQ multiplex PCR, while TCRdb's copy carries only in-frame clones and drops some. Of 60,000 to 100,000 clones in the sample, 75% to 90% are singletons; the top ten hold over 5.5%. Sequences were obtained from blood. The source of these receptors is a man aged 45-65 years in good health. Each CDR3 is given without its conserved first and last residue.

CDR3 | V
AWTIQGIRHEQF | TRBV30
ASSYSGSRSTDTQY | TRBV6-5
ASGLVPHFNYGYT | TRBV12-5
ASSPPSRRLVDTQY | TRBV18
ASSSRSGPQRSNQPQH | TRBV7-8
ASSPGTEAF | TRBV6-2/TRBV6-3
ASSGGGLLLSGANVLT | TRBV9
AWGNTGNNQPQH | TRBV30
ASSPQGGYGYT | TRBV27
ASRGQAVGGNTIY | TRBV28
ASSQQGAGWGGVTEAF | TRBV6-6
SASPGAEAF | TRBV20-1